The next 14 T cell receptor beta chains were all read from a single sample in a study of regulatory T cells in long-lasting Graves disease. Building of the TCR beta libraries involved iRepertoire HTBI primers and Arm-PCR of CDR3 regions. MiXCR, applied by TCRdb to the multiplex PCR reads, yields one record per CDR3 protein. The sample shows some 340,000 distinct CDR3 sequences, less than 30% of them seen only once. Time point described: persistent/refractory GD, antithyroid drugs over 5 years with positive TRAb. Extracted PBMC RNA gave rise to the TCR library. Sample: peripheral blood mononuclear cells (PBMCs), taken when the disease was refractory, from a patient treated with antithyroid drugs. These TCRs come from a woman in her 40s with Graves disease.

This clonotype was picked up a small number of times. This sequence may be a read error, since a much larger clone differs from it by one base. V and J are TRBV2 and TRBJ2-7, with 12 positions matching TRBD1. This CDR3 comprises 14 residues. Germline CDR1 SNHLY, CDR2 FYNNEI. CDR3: CASTAGQGAYEQHF. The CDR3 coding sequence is TGTGCCAGCACTGCGGGACAGGGGGCCTACGAGCAGCACTTC.

The CDR3 DNA reads as TGTGCCATCTCCAGCGGGAGGCTTCTGAACACCGGGGAGCTGTTTTTT. This encodes CAISSGRLLNTGELFF. The chain recombines TRBV24-1 with TRBJ2-2; 9 nucleotides align to TRBD2. Germline V CDR1 and CDR2: KGHDR, SFDVKD. The CDR3 spans 16 residues. Unmatched junction bases numbered 10, after V lost 11 bases and J lost 1 base.

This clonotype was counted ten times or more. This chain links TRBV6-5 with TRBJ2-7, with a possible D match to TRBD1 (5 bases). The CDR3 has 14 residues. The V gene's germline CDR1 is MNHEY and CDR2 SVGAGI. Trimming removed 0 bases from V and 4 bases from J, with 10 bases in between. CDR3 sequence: CASSYSKGSYEQYF. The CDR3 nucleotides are TGTGCCAGCAGTTACTCTAAGGGGTCGTACGAGCAGTACTTC.

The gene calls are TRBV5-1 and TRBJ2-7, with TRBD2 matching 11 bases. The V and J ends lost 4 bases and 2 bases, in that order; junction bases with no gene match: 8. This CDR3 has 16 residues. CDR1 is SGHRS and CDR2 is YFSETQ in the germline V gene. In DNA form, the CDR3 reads TGCGCCAGCAGCCCAGGTGGGACTAGCGGTCCCTACGAGCAGTACTTC. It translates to CASSPGGTSGPYEQYF.

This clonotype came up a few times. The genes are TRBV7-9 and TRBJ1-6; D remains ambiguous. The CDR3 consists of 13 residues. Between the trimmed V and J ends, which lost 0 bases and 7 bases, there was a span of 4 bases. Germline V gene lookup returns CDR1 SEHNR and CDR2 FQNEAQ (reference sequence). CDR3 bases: TGTGCCAGCAGCTTAGCCGAAAATTCACCCCTCCACTTT. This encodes CASSLAENSPLHF.

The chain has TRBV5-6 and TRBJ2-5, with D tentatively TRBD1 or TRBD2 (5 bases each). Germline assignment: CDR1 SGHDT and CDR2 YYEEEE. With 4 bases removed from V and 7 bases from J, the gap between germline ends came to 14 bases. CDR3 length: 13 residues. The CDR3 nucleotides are TGTGCCAGCAGCCCCTTGGTTGGGGGGACCCAGTACTTC. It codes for CASSPLVGGTQYF. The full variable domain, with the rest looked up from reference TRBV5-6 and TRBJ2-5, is DAGVTQSPTHLIKTRGQQVTLRCSPKSGHDTVSWYQQALGQGPQFIFQYYEEEERQRGNFPDRFSGHQFPNYSSELNVNALLLGDSALYLCASSPLVGGTQYFGPGTRLLVL.

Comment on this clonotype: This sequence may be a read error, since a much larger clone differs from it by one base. The CDR3 DNA is TGCAGCGCCTCCGAGACAGGGAAGAACACTGAAGCTTTCTTT. Its protein is CSASETGKNTEAFF. The chain is built from TRBV29-1 and TRBJ1-1; 7 bases match TRBD1. Germline V gene data show CDR1 as SQVTM and CDR2 as ANQGSEA. The V and J ends lost 7 bases and 1 base, in that order; junction bases with no gene match: 9. CDR3 length equals 14 residues. Together with reference TRBV29-1 and TRBJ1-1, the CDR3 gives the full variable domain: SAVISQKPSRDICQRGTSLTIQCQVDSQVTMMFWYRQQPGQSLTLIATANQGSEATYESGFVIDKFPISRPNLTFSTLTVSNMSPEDSSIYLCSASETGKNTEAFFGQGTRLTVV.

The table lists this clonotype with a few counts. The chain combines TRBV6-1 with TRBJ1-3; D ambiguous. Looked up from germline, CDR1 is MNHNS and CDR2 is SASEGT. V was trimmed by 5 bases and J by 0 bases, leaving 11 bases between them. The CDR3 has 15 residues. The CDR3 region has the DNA TGTGCCAGCAGTCTGTCCAGTCTCTCTGGAAACACCATATATTTT. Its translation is CASSLSSLSGNTIYF.

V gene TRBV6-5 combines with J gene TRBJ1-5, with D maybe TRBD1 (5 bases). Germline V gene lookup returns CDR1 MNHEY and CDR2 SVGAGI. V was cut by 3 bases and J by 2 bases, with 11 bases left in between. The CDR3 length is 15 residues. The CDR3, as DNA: TGTGCCAGCAGTTATGGGGGACGGGGCAATCAGCCCCAGCATTTT. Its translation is CASSYGGRGNQPQHF.

Written as DNA, the CDR3 is TGCGCCAGCTCCGGGACAGCCTCCTACGAGCAGTACTTC. Protein sequence: CASSGTASYEQYF. This chain links TRBV10-2 with TRBJ2-7; TRBD1 aligns across 7 bases. With 8 bases clipped from V and 0 bases from J, the junction kept 4 bases outside the gene matches. Germline V gene lookup returns CDR1 WSHSY and CDR2 SAAADI. The CDR3 spans 13 residues.

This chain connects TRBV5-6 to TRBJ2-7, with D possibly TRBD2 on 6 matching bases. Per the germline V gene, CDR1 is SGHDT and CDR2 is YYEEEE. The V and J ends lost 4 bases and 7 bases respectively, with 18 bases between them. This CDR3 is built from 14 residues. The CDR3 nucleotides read TGTGCCAGCAGCCCCGGGACTCCCTCACGGGAGCAGTACTTC. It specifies CASSPGTPSREQYF.

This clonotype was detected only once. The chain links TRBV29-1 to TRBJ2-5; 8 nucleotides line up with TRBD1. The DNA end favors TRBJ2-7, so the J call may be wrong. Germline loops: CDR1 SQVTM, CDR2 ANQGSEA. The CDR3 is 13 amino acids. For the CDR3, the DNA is TGCAGCGTTCCGGGACAGGTTTATGGCGAGCAGTACTTC. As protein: CSVPGQVYGEQYF.

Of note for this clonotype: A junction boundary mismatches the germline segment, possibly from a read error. The CDR3 DNA sequence: TGTACCAGCAGTTCTCCCCGACAGTCCTACTACGAGCAGTACTTC. Translated, it gives CTSSSPRQSYYEQYF. This chain uses TRBV28 with TRBJ2-7, with a weak D call TRBD1 (5 bases). CDR1 MDHEN and CDR2 SYDVKM come from the germline V gene. CDR3 size: 15 residues. The whole variable domain, filled in from reference TRBV28 and TRBJ2-7, reads DVKVTQSSRYLVKRTGEKVFLECVQDMDHENMFWYRQDPGLGLRLIYFSYDVKMKEKGDIPEGYSVSREKKERFSLILESASTNQTSMYLCTSSSPRQSYYEQYFGPGTRLTVT.

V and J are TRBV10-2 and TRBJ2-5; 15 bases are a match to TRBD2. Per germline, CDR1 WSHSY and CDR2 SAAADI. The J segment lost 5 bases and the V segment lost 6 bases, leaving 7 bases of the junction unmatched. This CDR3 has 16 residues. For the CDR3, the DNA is TGCGCCAGCAGGGGACTAGCGGGAGGCAAGGATGAGACCCAGTACTTC. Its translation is CASRGLAGGKDETQYF.